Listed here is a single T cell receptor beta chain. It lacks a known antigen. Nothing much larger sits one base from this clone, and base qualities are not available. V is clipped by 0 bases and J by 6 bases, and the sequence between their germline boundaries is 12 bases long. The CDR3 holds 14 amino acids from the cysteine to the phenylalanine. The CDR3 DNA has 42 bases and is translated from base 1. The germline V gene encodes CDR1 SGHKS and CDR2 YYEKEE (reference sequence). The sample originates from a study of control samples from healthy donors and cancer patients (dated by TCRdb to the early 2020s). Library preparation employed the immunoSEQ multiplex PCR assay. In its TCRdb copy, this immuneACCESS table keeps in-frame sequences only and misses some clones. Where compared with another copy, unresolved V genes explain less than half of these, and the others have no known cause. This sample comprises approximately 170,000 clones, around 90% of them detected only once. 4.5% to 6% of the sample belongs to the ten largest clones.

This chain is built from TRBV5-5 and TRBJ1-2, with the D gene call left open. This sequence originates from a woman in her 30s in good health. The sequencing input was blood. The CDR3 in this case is CASSLVLGNNGYTF. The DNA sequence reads TGTGCCAGCAGCTTGGTTCTAGGGAATAATGGCTACACCTTC.